The 7 T cell receptor beta chains given below trace back to one sample, sequenced in a study of read filtering for tumor transcriptome and immune sequencing. This library used around 400 ng RNA and molecular barcoded adaptors spanning alpha/delta and beta/gamma chains. TCRdb re-analysed the reads in MiXCR, keeping a single row per CDR3 protein. The sample lists 60,000 or so distinct CDR3 sequences, roughly a fifth occurring once. Sequencing was carried out using a population of CD138-negative cells sorted from bone marrow. These TCRs come from a donor aged 40 or older with multiple myeloma.

This clonotype was seen at least ten times. The rearrangement uses TRBV5-4 and TRBJ1-1; TRBD1 agrees at 8 bases. This CDR3 region has 15 residues. V lost 4 bases and J lost 0; bases outside the gene matches: 5. From germline, CDR1 is SGHNT and CDR2 YYREEE (reference sequence). CDR3 sequence: CASSVTGEMNTEAFF. CDR3 sequence (DNA): TGTGCCAGCAGCGTGACAGGGGAGATGAACACTGAAGCTTTCTTT. Variable domain in full (rest from reference TRBV5-4 and TRBJ1-1): ETGVTQSPTHLIKTRGQQVTLRCSSQSGHNTVSWYQQALGQGPQFIFQYYREEENGRGNFPPRFSGLQFPNYSSELNVNALELDDSALYLCASSVTGEMNTEAFFGQGTRLTVV.

Notes on this clonotype: This clone may be a read error of a much larger clone one base away. The J gene is TRBJ2-2, the V gene TRBV28; TRBD2 agrees at 10 bases. CDR1 and CDR2 (germline): MDHEN, SYDVKM. This CDR3 is 14 amino acids long. The CDR3 region has the DNA TGTGCCAGCAAGCGGGAGGGCCTCCCCGGGGAGCTGCTTTTT. As protein: CASKREGLPGELLF. Variable domain in full (rest from reference TRBV28 and TRBJ2-2): DVKVTQSSRYLVKRTGEKVFLECVQDMDHENMFWYRQDPGLGLRLIYFSYDVKMKEKGDIPEGYSVSREKKERFSLILESASTNQTSMYLCASKREGLPGELLFGEGSRLTVL.

In this sample, this clonotype turned up many times. The chain recombines TRBV6-2 or TRBV6-3 with TRBJ2-3, with D perhaps matching TRBD2 (5 bases). V shed 6 bases and J shed 0 bases, with 22 bases lying between them. CDR3 length: 18 amino acids. Germline V CDR1 and CDR2: MNHEY, SVGEGT. CDR3 amino acids: CASSDMRRTGISTDTQYF. The CDR3 coding sequence is TGTGCCAGCAGCGATATGAGAAGGACTGGAATTAGCACAGATACGCAGTATTTT.

In the case of this clonotype: Its ends do not fully match the called genes, so a read error is possible. V gene TRBV7-8 combines with J gene TRBJ2-5; 8 positions agree with TRBD2. This CDR3 is 17 amino acids long. Germline V gives CDR1 SGHVS, CDR2 FQNEAQ. In nucleotides, the CDR3 is TGCGCCAGCAGCTTATTTGTCGGGACTAGTTTCCGGGGGACCCAGTACTTC. It yields the protein CASSLFVGTSFRGTQYF. The full variable domain, its missing parts supplied by reference TRBV7-8 and TRBJ2-5, is GAGVSQSPRYKVAKRGQDVALRCDPISGHVSLFWYQQALGQGPEFLTYFQNEAQLDKSGLPSDRFFAERPEGSVSTLKIQRTQQEDSAVYLCASSLFVGTSFRGTQYFGPGTRLLVL.

In its sample, this clonotype was seen many times. CDR3 sequence (DNA): TGTGCCAGCAGGACCCTAGGCTTTAACTACAATGAGCAGTTCTTC. Amino acid sequence: CASRTLGFNYNEQFF. The chain joins TRBV12-3 or TRBV12-4 to TRBJ2-1; D is uncertain. The V gene lost 6 bases and the J gene lost 3 bases, with 15 bases spanning the gap. The CDR3 runs to 15 residues.

This clonotype was counted many times. J is TRBJ2-1 and V is TRBV7-2; 7 nucleotides line up with TRBD2. V lost 1 base, J lost 8 bases, and 5 bases stayed unmatched. Germline V CDR1 and CDR2: SGHTA, FQGNSA. This CDR3 contains 14 residues. The CDR3 nucleotides are TGTGCCAGCAGCTTAGGACTAGCCGTCTATGAGCAGTTCTTC. This encodes CASSLGLAVYEQFF.

Remarks on this clonotype: A read error is likely, as this CDR3 ends without the conserved phenylalanine or tryptophan. The chain links TRBV20-1 to TRBJ2-1; 9 nucleotides match TRBD2. The germline V gene has CDR1 DFQATT and CDR2 SNEGSKA (reference sequence). The CDR3 totals 17 residues. The V segment lost 0 bases and the J segment 6 bases; nucleotides outside the gene matches: 12. The CDR3 DNA reads as TGCAGTGCTAGAGATCCGACTAGCGGTAGCGGGATCAATGAGCAGTTCCTC. Protein product: CSARDPTSGSGINEQFL.